The subject of this entry is one T cell receptor (beta chain). The antigen it recognizes is unknown. The method behind the library was 5' RACE. Preparation of each TCR library used roughly 3.5 ug of total RNA. cDNA was synthesized with SMARTScribe reverse transcriptase in eight separate reactions per sample. During cDNA synthesis, template switching was used to introduce unique molecular identifiers that contained a 6-nucleotide sample barcode. TCRalpha and TCRbeta cDNA was amplified by two nested PCRs of 16 and 9 cycles, with bead purification after each PCR. Before amplification, cDNA was treated with uracil DNA-glycosylase and purified using the QIAquick PCR purification kit. In the second PCR, Illumina TruSeq-compatible adapters and sample-specific barcodes were added. Library quality and concentration were checked on TapeStation and Qubit, and libraries were pooled at roughly 5 ng each. The pooled libraries were sequenced with 2 x 100 bp reads and custom sequencing primers on an Illumina HiSeq2500 single-index Rapid Run. The study's processing was this. PCR and sequencing errors were corrected by UMI-based consensus assembly using MiGEC version 1.2.6. MiXCR version 2.1.1 was used for V(D)J alignment, clonotype assembly and CDR3 extraction. Normalisation of gene usage, clonotype sharing and MAIT/NKT TCR abundance was achieved by analysing the top 1000, 10 000 and 20 000 clonotypes per sample. Diversity was computed as the inverse Simpson index with the vegan R package after downsampling to 27 000 UMIs. Paired Mann-Whitney U tests were applied to discordant twin pairs, and Benjamini-Hochberg correction was used for multiple testing. TCRdb reprocessed the sequencing reads and holds a single record per CDR3 protein sequence, with no DNA. The V and J calls come from TCRdb's annotation, not from the publication. This specimen's table enumerates about 170,000 distinct CDR3 sequences. Together, the top ten hold approximately 2.8% of the sample.

There are 14 amino acids in the CDR3, from cysteine to phenylalanine inclusive. The record lacks a DNA sequence. The germline V gene encodes CDR1 MDHEN and CDR2 SYDVKM. From each donor, an approximately 2.4 ml peripheral blood sample was drawn into PAXgene tubes and stored at -80 degrees C. Without T cell sorting, total RNA was isolated from whole blood using the PAXgene blood miRNA kit on an automated QIAcube. Peripheral blood from monozygotic twin pairs, either concordant or discordant for inflammatory bowel disease, underwent deep TCRalpha and TCRbeta repertoire profiling that used unique molecular barcoding. Smoking habits were recorded for all twin pairs, and each individual was classified as a current, former or never smoker. This record comes from a study of monozygotic twins with inflammatory bowel disease (dated by TCRdb to between 2017 and 2020). A note on the overall study: The complete study included roughly 30 monozygotic twin pairs: 19 IBD-discordant Danish pairs and nine German pairs, of which four were IBD-concordant and five were IBD-discordant. Each individual had, on average, about 151 000 unique TCRalpha sequences and 181 000 unique TCRbeta sequences available for analysis. Within discordant pairs, disease-associated traits were sought mainly by comparing IBD patients with their genetically identical healthy co-twins.

Summary of the overall study and its limitations: IBD patients shared fewer clonotypes with other individuals than healthy twins did, most markedly in patients showing signs of disease activity. The analysis was unable to tell apart different T cell subtypes. No difference in repertoire similarity was observed between concordant and discordant twins, possibly owing to limited statistical power. IBD patients had lower TCRbeta repertoire diversity, measured by the inverse Simpson index, than their healthy co-twins. The results gave no support for a single strong signal or clonotype linked to IBD. Because patients received different immunosuppressive treatments, the repertoires may have picked up extra background noise and variability between individuals.

The sequence joins TRBV28 to TRBJ2-7; no DNA is available, so the TRBD1 call from TCRdb remains unchecked. The sample comprised blood. The source is a human donor with ulcerative colitis or Crohn's disease, or a healthy co-twin of an affected twin (not recorded which). The CDR3: CASTATGKYYEQYF.